Described below is a single T cell receptor (beta chain) sequence and its context. This entry comes from a study of OX40 agonist ivuxolimab in advanced cancers. Clones were read by immunoSEQ multiplex PCR, and TCRdb kept only the in-frame ones, dropping some. The table lists approximately 91,000 clones, around 87% of them singletons. The CDR3 spans 15 residues. In germline, CDR1 is MNHNS, CDR2 SASEGT. Trimming pared 4 bases from V and 3 bases from J, leaving 13 bases between. The chain employs TRBV6-1 and TRBJ1-5, with D possibly TRBD1 on 6 matching bases. The sample consisted of CD4+ or CD8+ T cells sorted from blood, taken in a trial of the OX40 agonist ivuxolimab. The receptor was isolated from an adult with an advanced solid tumor such as melanoma, head and neck, liver or kidney cancer. CDR3 nucleotides: TGTGCCAGCAGTGGAGTTGGGGGGCTCAATCAGCCCCAGCATTTT. Its protein is CASSGVGGLNQPQHF.